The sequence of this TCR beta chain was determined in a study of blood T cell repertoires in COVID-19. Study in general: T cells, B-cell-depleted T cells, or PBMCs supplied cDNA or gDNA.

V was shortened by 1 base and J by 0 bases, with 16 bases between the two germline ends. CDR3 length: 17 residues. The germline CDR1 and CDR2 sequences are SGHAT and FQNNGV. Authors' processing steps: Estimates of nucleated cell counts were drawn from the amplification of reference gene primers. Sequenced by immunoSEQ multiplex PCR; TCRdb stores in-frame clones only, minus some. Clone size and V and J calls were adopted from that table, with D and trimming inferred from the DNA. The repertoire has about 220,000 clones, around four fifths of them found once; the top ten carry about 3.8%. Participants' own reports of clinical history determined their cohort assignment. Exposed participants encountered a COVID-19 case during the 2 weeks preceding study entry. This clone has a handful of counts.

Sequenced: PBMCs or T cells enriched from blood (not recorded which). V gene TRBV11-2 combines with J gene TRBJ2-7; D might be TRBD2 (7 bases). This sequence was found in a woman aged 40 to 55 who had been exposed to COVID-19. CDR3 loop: CASSLGLADRYSYEQYF. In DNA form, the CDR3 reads TGTGCCAGCAGCTTAGGTCTAGCGGACAGATACTCCTACGAGCAGTACTTC. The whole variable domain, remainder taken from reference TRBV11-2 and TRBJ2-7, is EAGVAQSPRYKIIEKRQSVAFWCNPISGHATLYWYQQILGQGPKLLIQFQNNGVVDDSQLPKDRFSAERLKGVDSTLKIQPAKLEDSAVYLCASSLGLADRYSYEQYFGPGTRLTVT.